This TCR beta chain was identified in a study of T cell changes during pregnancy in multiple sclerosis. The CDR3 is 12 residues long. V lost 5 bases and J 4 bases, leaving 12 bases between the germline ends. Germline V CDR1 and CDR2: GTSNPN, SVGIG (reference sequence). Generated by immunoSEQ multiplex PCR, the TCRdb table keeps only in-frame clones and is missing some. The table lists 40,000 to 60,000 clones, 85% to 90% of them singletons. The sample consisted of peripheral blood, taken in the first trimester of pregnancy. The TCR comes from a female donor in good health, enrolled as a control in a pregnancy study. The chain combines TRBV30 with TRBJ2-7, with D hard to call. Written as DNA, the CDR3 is TGTGCCTGGTCTTCCTTAGAATACGAGCAGTACTTC. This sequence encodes CAWSSLEYEQYF.